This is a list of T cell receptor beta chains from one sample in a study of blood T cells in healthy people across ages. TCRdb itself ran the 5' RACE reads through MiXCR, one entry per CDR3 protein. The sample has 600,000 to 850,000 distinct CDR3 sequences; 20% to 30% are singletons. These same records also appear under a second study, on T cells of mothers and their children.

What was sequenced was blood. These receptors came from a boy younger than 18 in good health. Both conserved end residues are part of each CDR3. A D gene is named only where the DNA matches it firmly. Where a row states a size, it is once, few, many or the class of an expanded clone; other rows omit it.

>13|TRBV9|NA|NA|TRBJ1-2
CASSETTGSGYTF
TGTGCCAGCAGCGAGACCACAGGGTCTGGCTACACCTTC
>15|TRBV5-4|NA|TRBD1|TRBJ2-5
CASRFLGQGEETRYF
TGTGCCAGCAGGTTCCTTGGACAGGGGGAGGAGACCCGGTACTTC
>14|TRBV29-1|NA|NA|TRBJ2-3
CSVEERSRGDTQYF
TGCAGCGTTGAAGAGAGGTCCCGCGGGGATACGCAGTATTTT
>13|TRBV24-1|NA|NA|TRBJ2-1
CATAPGVYNEQFF
TGTGCCACCGCACCGGGAGTCTACAATGAGCAGTTCTTC
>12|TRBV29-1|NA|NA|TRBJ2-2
CSVEPNTGELFF
TGCAGCGTTGAACCGAACACCGGGGAGCTGTTTTTT
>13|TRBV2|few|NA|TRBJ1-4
CASAGGRVEKLFF
TGTGCCAGCGCTGGAGGGCGCGTTGAAAAACTGTTTTTT
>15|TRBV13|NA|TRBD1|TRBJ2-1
CASSDPGTVINEQFF
TGTGCCAGCAGCGATCCCGGGACAGTCATCAATGAGCAGTTCTTC
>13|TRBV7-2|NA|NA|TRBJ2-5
CASSSTVEETQYF
TGTGCCAGCAGCTCGACAGTAGAAGAGACCCAGTACTTC
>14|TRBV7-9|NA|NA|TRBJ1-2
CASSLVGGPAGYTF
TGTGCCAGCAGCTTAGTGGGGGGCCCAGCTGGCTACACCTTC
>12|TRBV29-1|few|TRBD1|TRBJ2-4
CSVVTGENIQYF
TGCAGCGTTGTTACAGGGGAAAACATTCAGTACTTC
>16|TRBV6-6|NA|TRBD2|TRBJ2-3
CASTITLAGVIDTQYF
TGTGCCAGCACTATAACACTAGCGGGAGTTATAGATACGCAGTATTTT
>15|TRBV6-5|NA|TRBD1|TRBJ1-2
CASSPERDRFYGYTF
TGTGCCAGCAGCCCCGAGAGGGACAGGTTCTATGGCTACACCTTC
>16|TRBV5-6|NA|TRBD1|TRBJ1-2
CASSSGTGVFNYGYTF
TGTGCCAGCAGCTCCGGGACAGGGGTTTTTAACTATGGCTACACCTTC
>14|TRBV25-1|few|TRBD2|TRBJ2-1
CASSIAGGTGEQFF
TGTGCCAGCAGTATAGCGGGGGGGACTGGTGAGCAGTTCTTC
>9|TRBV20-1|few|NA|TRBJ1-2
CSANYGYTF
TGCAGTGCTAACTATGGCTACACCTTC
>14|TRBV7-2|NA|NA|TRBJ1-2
CASSLEGSGYGYTF
TGTGCCAGCAGCTTAGAAGGGTCTGGCTATGGCTACACCTTC
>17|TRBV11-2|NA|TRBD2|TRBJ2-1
CASSSPPSGSSYNEQFF
TGTGCCAGCAGCTCCCCCCCGAGCGGGAGCTCCTACAATGAGCAGTTCTTC
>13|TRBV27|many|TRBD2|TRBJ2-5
CASSLAGAGEQYF
TGTGCCAGCAGCTTAGCGGGGGCGGGGGAGCAGTACTTC
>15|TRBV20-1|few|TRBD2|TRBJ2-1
CSAREGLAVYNEQFF
TGCAGTGCTAGAGAGGGACTAGCGGTTTACAATGAGCAGTTCTTC
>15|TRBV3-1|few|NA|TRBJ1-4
CASGREQGTNEKLFF
TGTGCGAGCGGAAGAGAACAGGGAACTAATGAAAAACTGTTTTTT
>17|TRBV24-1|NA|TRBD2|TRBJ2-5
CATSDTGTSGIQETQYF
TGTGCCACCAGTGACACTGGGACTAGCGGCATCCAAGAGACCCAGTACTTC
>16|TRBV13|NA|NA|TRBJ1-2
CASSYGPGLRPYGYTF
TGTGCCAGCAGCTACGGGCCCGGGCTGCGGCCCTATGGCTACACCTTC
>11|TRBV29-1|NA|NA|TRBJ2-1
CSGRAYNEQFF
TGCTCGGGACGAGCGTACAATGAGCAGTTCTTC
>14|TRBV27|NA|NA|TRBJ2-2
CASTLDLYTGELFF
TGTGCCAGCACCTTGGACCTGTACACCGGGGAGCTGTTTTTT